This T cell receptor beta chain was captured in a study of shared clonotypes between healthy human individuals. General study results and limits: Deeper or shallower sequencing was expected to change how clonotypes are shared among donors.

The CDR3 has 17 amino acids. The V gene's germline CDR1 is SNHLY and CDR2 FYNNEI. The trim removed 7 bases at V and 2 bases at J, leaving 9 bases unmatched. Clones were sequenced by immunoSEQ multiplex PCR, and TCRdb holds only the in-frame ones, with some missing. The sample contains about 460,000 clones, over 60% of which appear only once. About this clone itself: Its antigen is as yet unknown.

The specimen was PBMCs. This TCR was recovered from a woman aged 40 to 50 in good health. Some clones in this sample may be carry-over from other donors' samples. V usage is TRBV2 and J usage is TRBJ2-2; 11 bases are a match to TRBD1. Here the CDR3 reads CASTVGRTGGNTGELFF. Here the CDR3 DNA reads TGTGCCAGCACGGTTGGGAGGACAGGGGGCAACACCGGGGAGCTGTTTTTT.